This T cell receptor (beta chain) is drawn from a study of blood T cell repertoires in COVID-19. Study-wide context: The study drew acute and convalescent COVID-19 samples from the United States, Italy and Spain.

This clone has a handful of counts. Germline CDR1 is MGHRA and CDR2 is YSYEKL. The CDR3 covers 16 residues. Trimming left V 1 base short and J 6 bases short, with 19 bases between. As handled by the study authors: Scientists estimated how many nucleated cells there were by amplifying reference gene primers. Assay: immunoSEQ multiplex PCR; the TCRdb copy retains only in-frame clones and omits some. The D gene and trimming were derived from the DNA, and the V and J assignments and clone size from that table. Of roughly 75,000 clones listed, approximately 85% are singletons. Enrolled during active infection, Seattle patients were then followed longitudinally.

Sequenced sample: peripheral blood. J is TRBJ2-7 and V is TRBV4-1; possible D gene TRBD1, 6 bases. The receptor's source is a man aged 50-60 years with COVID-19, enrolled during active disease. In DNA, the CDR3 is TGCGCCAGCAGCCAAGTCACAGGGAAGGGATTCGGCGAGCAGTACTTC. Its protein is CASSQVTGKGFGEQYF.